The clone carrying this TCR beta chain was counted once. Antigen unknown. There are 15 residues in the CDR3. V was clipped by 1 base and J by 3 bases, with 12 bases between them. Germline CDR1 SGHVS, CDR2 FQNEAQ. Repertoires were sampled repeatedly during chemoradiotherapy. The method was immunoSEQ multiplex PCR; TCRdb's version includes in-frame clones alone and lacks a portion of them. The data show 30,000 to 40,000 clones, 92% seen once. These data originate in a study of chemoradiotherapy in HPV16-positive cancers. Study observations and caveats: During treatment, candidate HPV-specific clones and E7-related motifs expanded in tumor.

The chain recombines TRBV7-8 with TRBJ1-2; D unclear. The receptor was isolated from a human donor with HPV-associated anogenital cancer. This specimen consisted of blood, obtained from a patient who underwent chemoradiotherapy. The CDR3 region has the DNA TGTGCCAGCAGCTTAGTAGGAGCAAGGGACTATGGCTACACCTTC. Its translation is CASSLVGARDYGYTF. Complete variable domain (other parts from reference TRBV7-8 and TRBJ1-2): GAGVSQSPRYKVAKRGQDVALRCDPISGHVSLFWYQQALGQGPEFLTYFQNEAQLDKSGLPSDRFFAERPEGSVSTLKIQRTQQEDSAVYLCASSLVGARDYGYTFGSGTRLTVV.